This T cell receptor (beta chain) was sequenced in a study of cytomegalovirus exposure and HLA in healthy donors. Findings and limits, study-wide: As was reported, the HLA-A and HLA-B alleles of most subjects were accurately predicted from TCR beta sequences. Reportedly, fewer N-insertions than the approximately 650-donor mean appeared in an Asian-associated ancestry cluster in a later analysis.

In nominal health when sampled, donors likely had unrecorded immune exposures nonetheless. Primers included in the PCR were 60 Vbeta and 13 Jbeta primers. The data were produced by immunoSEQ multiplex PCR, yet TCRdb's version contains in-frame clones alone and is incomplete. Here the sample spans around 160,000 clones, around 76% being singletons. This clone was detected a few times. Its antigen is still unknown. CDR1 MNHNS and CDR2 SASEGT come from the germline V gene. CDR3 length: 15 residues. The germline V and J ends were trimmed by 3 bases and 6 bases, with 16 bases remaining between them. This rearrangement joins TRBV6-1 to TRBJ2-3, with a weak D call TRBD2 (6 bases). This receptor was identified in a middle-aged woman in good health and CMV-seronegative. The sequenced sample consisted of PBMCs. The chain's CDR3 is CASSEGSGVQDTQYF. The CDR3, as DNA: TGTGCCAGCAGTGAGGGTAGCGGTGTTCAGGATACGCAGTATTTT.